Following are 25 T cell receptor beta chains from one sample sequenced in a study of radiation and T cells in renal cell carcinoma. Time point described: baseline pretreatment blood. As to treatment: 15 Gy SBRT to primary tumor, nephrectomy 4 weeks later. Libraries were prepared by immunoSEQ multiplex PCR; TCRdb keeps only in-frame clonotypes and omits some of them. Found here are about 140,000 clones, around four fifths of them singletons; the top ten hold 20% to 25%. Here the sequenced sample was blood, taken from a patient whose treatment included radiotherapy and nephrectomy. The receptor set was obtained from a woman between 50 and 59 years old with renal cell carcinoma.

This clone has just one count. The chain combines TRBV27 with TRBJ1-6, with unresolved D. This CDR3 has 12 amino acids. Looked up from germline, CDR1 is MNHEY and CDR2 is SMNVEV (reference sequence). Trimming shortened V by 9 bases and J by 4 bases, and 7 bases separated the two germline ends. CDR3 region: CASTDYNSPLHF. The CDR3 bases are TGTGCCAGTACAGATTATAATTCACCCCTCCACTTT.

V is TRBV6-1 and J is TRBJ1-4; 7 nucleotides agree with TRBD1. The germline V gene encodes CDR1 MNHNS and CDR2 SASEGT. This CDR3 contains 14 residues. With V trimmed by 2 bases and J by 5 bases, 2 bases remained unmatched. In DNA, the CDR3 is TGTGCCAGCAGTGAAAAGGGGGCAAATGAAAAACTGTTTTTT. Amino acids: CASSEKGANEKLFF.

This clone has only a few counts. J is TRBJ1-5 and V is TRBV19; D is unclear. CDR1 LNHDA and CDR2 SQIVND come from the germline V gene (reference sequence). The CDR3 extends over 15 amino acids. With 5 bases removed from V and 5 bases from J, the gap between germline ends came to 16 bases. The DNA for the CDR3 is TGTGCCAGTAGTGCTTACTTTGAGTGGGATCAGCCCCAGCATTTT. The encoded protein is CASSAYFEWDQPQHF.

Only one count was recorded for this clone. This sequence joins TRBV6-1 and TRBJ1-3; D ambiguous. CDR1 and CDR2 from the germline V gene are MNHNS and SASEGT. Between the trimmed V and J ends, which lost 6 bases and 2 bases, there was a span of 11 bases. The CDR3 sequence is 14 residues long. Written as DNA, the CDR3 is TGTGCCAGCAGGAGCCCATTCACTGGAAACACCATATATTTT. Translated: CASRSPFTGNTIYF.

The rearrangement joins TRBV19 to TRBJ2-5; D is ambiguous. Germline CDR1 reads LNHDA; CDR2 reads SQIVND (reference sequence). V was trimmed by 3 bases and J by 5 bases, leaving 16 bases between them. The CDR3 consists of 15 residues. The CDR3 nucleotides read TGTGCCAGTAGTATCGGCCCCAGCGCTGGGGAGACCCAGTACTTC. Translation gives CASSIGPSAGETQYF.

This rearrangement joins TRBV27 to TRBJ1-1; no firm D call. V was cut by 0 bases and J by 6 bases, with 14 bases left in between. The germline gives CDR1 MNHEY, CDR2 SMNVEV (reference sequence). This CDR3 spans 15 amino acids. The CDR3 nucleotides read TGTGCCAGCAGTTTATCTTTGGGCGTGGGCGCTGAAGCTTTCTTT. Its translation is CASSLSLGVGAEAFF.

This clone was detected once. J is TRBJ2-4 and V is TRBV4-2; D is undetermined. This CDR3 spans 16 amino acids. Trimming left V 1 base short and J 3 bases short, with 13 bases between. Germline values: CDR1 LGHNA, CDR2 YNFKEQ. Here the CDR3 DNA reads TGTGCCAGCAGCCAAGTTGTCGTCGGTGTCAAAAACATTCAGTACTTC. Translating gives CASSQVVVGVKNIQYF.

The chain combines TRBV14 with TRBJ2-5, with TRBD2 matching over 9 bases. Trimming took 0 bases from V and 5 from J; bases not matched to a gene: 10. Germline assignment: CDR1 SGHDN and CDR2 FVKESK. CDR3 length: 17 amino acids. The CDR3 is CASSQDPALAGRETQYF. The DNA of the CDR3 is TGTGCCAGCAGCCAAGATCCCGCCCTAGCGGGGAGGGAGACCCAGTACTTC. The whole variable domain, filled in from reference TRBV14 and TRBJ2-5, reads EAGVTQFPSHSVIEKGQTVTLRCDPISGHDNLYWYRRVMGKEIKFLLHFVKESKQDESGMPNNRFLAERTGGTYSTLKVQPAELEDSGVYFCASSQDPALAGRETQYFGPGTRLLVL.

The genes are TRBV2 and TRBJ1-1; 8 bases line up with TRBD1. CDR1 is SNHLY, CDR2 FYNNEI, per germline. J was trimmed by 1 base and V by 6 bases; bases with no gene match: 4. The CDR3 runs 14 residues. DNA for the CDR3: TGTGCCAGCAGATCACAGGGGGGGAACACTGAAGCTTTCTTT. Its translation is CASRSQGGNTEAFF.

This clone was found a few times. CDR3 loop: CASSLRSGYTF. Here the CDR3 DNA reads TGTGCCAGCAGCCTTCGGTCCGGCTACACCTTC. This rearrangement joins TRBV7-9 to TRBJ1-2; D call uncertain. Germline values: CDR1 SEHNR, CDR2 FQNEAQ (reference sequence). V gave up 5 bases and J gave up 8 bases, with 9 bases separating them. This CDR3 comprises 11 residues.

The rearrangement links TRBV19 to TRBJ2-7; 9 bases are shared with TRBD2. V trimming: 4 bases; J trimming: 6 bases; junction bases outside the gene matches: 4. Germline V gene data show CDR1 as LNHDA and CDR2 as SQIVND (reference sequence). There are 13 residues in the CDR3. CDR3 in DNA: TGTGCCAGTAGTAGCGGGAGGGCCACCGAGCAGTACTTC. It encodes CASSSGRATEQYF.

The genes are TRBV29-1 and TRBJ2-3; D is unresolved. The CDR3 contains 12 residues. Germline V gene sequence: CDR1 SQVTM, CDR2 ANQGSEA. The V end was cut by 7 bases, the J end by 1 base, with 9 bases between. The CDR3, as DNA: TGCAGCGGTGGACGGCGCACAGATACGCAGTATTTT. This gives the protein CSGGRRTDTQYF.

This chain links TRBV4-3 with TRBJ2-3; a weak D match, TRBD2 (5 bases). Germline V CDR1 and CDR2: LGHNA, YSLEER. The CDR3 runs 15 residues. The V end lost 0 bases, the J end lost 3 bases, and 10 bases lay between the germline ends. DNA for the CDR3: TGCGCCAGCAGCCAAGATAAGAGGGCGACAGATACGCAGTATTTT. Its protein is CASSQDKRATDTQYF.

The chain uses TRBV7-7 and TRBJ2-7, with 7 bases matching TRBD1. Germline CDR1 and CDR2: SSHAT and FNYEAQ (reference sequence). J lost 0 bases, V lost 1 base, and 0 bases had no gene match. CDR3 length: 14 residues. DNA for the CDR3: TGTGCCAGCAGCTTAGGGGACAGCTCCTACGAGCAGTACTTC. Its translation is CASSLGDSSYEQYF.

The rearrangement joins TRBV5-1 to TRBJ2-2; D unresolved. Trimming stripped 4 bases from V and 3 bases from J, with 1 base between. Germline loops: CDR1 SGHRS, CDR2 YFSETQ. The CDR3 consists of 11 residues. The CDR3 DNA reads TGCGCCAGCAGCGACACCGGGGAGCTGTTTTTT. Its protein is CASSDTGELFF.

The CDR3 protein is CASSLTGFAEAFF. CDR3 sequence (DNA): TGTGCCAGCAGCCTGACAGGGTTCGCTGAAGCTTTCTTT. The chain has TRBV5-6 and TRBJ1-1, with TRBD1 identical over 7 bases. J gave up 6 bases and V 4 bases, and 6 bases lay outside the gene matches. CDR3 size: 13 residues. Per germline, CDR1 SGHDT and CDR2 YYEEEE. The full variable domain, rest sourced from reference TRBV5-6 and TRBJ1-1, is DAGVTQSPTHLIKTRGQQVTLRCSPKSGHDTVSWYQQALGQGPQFIFQYYEEEERQRGNFPDRFSGHQFPNYSSELNVNALLLGDSALYLCASSLTGFAEAFFGQGTRLTVV.

This chain joins TRBV6-5 and TRBJ1-3, with D maybe TRBD1 (5 bases). Germline CDR1 is MNHEY and CDR2 is SVGAGI. Trimming removed 0 bases from V and 3 bases from J, with 12 bases in between. The CDR3 extends over 16 amino acids. The CDR3 DNA sequence: TGTGCCAGCAGTTACTCGTCAGGGCAATTTGGAAACACCATATATTTT. It yields the protein CASSYSSGQFGNTIYF.

This clone was seen a handful of times. The chain joins TRBV7-8 to TRBJ1-1, with D unresolved. Deletions cut 1 base from V and 1 base from J, with 7 bases between. The CDR3 spans 14 residues. Germline assignment: CDR1 SGHVS and CDR2 FQNEAQ. The CDR3 DNA reads TGTGCCAGCAGCTTAGATTGGGGGAACACTGAAGCTTTCTTT. Translation: CASSLDWGNTEAFF. The complete variable domain, with remaining parts taken from reference TRBV7-8 and TRBJ1-1, reads GAGVSQSPRYKVAKRGQDVALRCDPISGHVSLFWYQQALGQGPEFLTYFQNEAQLDKSGLPSDRFFAERPEGSVSTLKIQRTQQEDSAVYLCASSLDWGNTEAFFGQGTRLTVV.

The chain has TRBV30 and TRBJ1-4, with D possibly TRBD1 on 5 matching bases. The germline CDR1 and CDR2 sequences are GTSNPN and SVGIG (reference sequence). The V and J ends lost 0 bases and 8 bases respectively, with 10 bases between them. The CDR3 totals 13 residues. The CDR3: CAWSVQRGEKLFF. Here the CDR3 DNA reads TGTGCCTGGAGTGTACAGAGGGGAGAAAAACTGTTTTTT.

The chain is built from TRBV18 and TRBJ1-1, with D possibly matching TRBD1 (5 bases). The CDR3 has 16 residues. Germline CDR1 and CDR2: KGHSH and LQKENI. The V end was cut by 5 bases, the J end by 0 bases, with 16 bases between. The CDR3 nucleotides read TGTGCCAGCTCATGGACGGGGACCGACTTGAACACTGAAGCTTTCTTT. This sequence encodes CASSWTGTDLNTEAFF.

The V and J genes are TRBV6-5 and TRBJ2-7, with 9 bases matching TRBD1. Germline V gives CDR1 MNHEY, CDR2 SVGAGI. J lost 5 bases, V lost 6 bases, and 11 bases had no gene match. The length of the CDR3 is 15 residues. CDR3 sequence (DNA): TGTGCCAGCAGGTCCCGAACAGGGGGCGCGGACGAGCAGTACTTC. It codes for CASRSRTGGADEQYF.

This clone was observed a handful of times. V usage is TRBV9 and J usage is TRBJ2-2; D not certain. The germline gives CDR1 SGDLS, CDR2 YYNGEE. Trimming took off 0 bases at V and 3 bases at J, with 6 bases between the two ends. The CDR3 contains 14 residues. CDR3: CASSVDGYTGELFF. The CDR3 nucleotides read TGTGCCAGCAGCGTAGATGGTTACACCGGGGAGCTGTTTTTT. Together with reference TRBV9 and TRBJ2-2, the CDR3 gives the full variable domain: DSGVTQTPKHLITATGQRVTLRCSPRSGDLSVYWYQQSLDQGLQFLIQYYNGEERAKGNILERFSAQQFPDLHSELNLSSLELGDSALYFCASSVDGYTGELFFGEGSRLTVL.

The V call is TRBV4-1, the J call TRBJ2-1; 9 bases map to TRBD1. This CDR3 is 16 amino acids long. Germline V CDR1 and CDR2: MGHRA, YSYEKL. V lost 3 bases and J lost 6; bases outside the gene matches: 9. The chain's CDR3 is CASSHLGTGWRNEQFF. CDR3 nucleotide sequence: TGCGCCAGCAGCCATCTCGGGACAGGGTGGCGCAATGAGCAGTTCTTC.

The CDR3 nucleotides are TGTGCCAGCAGCTTAGATGGGGGAAAGGAGCAGTTCTTC. Protein: CASSLDGGKEQFF. The gene calls are TRBV7-2 and TRBJ2-1; TRBD1 or TRBD2 may be the D gene (5 bases each). In germline, CDR1 is SGHTA, CDR2 FQGNSA. This CDR3 is 13 amino acids long. V was cut by 1 base and J by 10 bases, with 11 bases left in between.

V gene TRBV11-2 combines with J gene TRBJ1-4, with unresolved D. The CDR3 totals 14 residues. V was cut by 5 bases and J by 7 bases, with 14 bases left in between. In germline, CDR1 is SGHAT, CDR2 FQNNGV. In DNA, the CDR3 is TGTGCCAGCAGCCTGTATCCGGGTAGTGAAAAACTGTTTTTT. The encoded protein is CASSLYPGSEKLFF. The variable domain in full, completed from reference TRBV11-2 and TRBJ1-4, reads EAGVAQSPRYKIIEKRQSVAFWCNPISGHATLYWYQQILGQGPKLLIQFQNNGVVDDSQLPKDRFSAERLKGVDSTLKIQPAKLEDSAVYLCASSLYPGSEKLFFGSGTQLSVL.